Only one count was recorded for the clone carrying this TCR beta chain. Its antigen is as yet unknown. This record comes from a study of T cell responses to AZD1222 COVID-19 vaccine. General observations from the study: Of the AZD1222 recipients, only 5 or 6 were seropositive at baseline.

In germline, CDR1 is MGHDK, CDR2 SYGVNS. With V trimmed by 8 bases and J by 5 bases, 3 bases remained unmatched. This CDR3 is 13 amino acids long. TCRdb keeps only in-frame clones here, not all; method: immunoSEQ multiplex PCR. The data hold tens of thousands of clones, with 70% to 90% observed a single time. The sequences come from peripheral blood, collected 28 days after the second AZD1222 dose. The TCR sequence derives from an adult who received the AZD1222 COVID-19 vaccine. This sequence joins TRBV25-1 and TRBJ1-5; 10 bases agree with TRBD1. CDR3 in DNA: TGTGCCAGCCGACAGGGGGCCGATCAGCCCCAGCATTTT. The encoded protein is CASRQGADQPQHF.